This T cell receptor beta chain was profiled in a study of CD8 T cells in ankylosing spondylitis (dated by TCRdb to 2017 to 2019). A note on the overall study: T cell receptor beta repertoires were profiled in healthy donors and ankylosing spondylitis patients so that disease-linked TCR variants could be found. In total, the full study cohort was made up of roughly 110 healthy donors and 25 to 30 ankylosing spondylitis patients. Peripheral blood was sampled, and synovial fluid was additionally collected from ankylosing spondylitis patients.

Sequencing took place on an Illumina HiSeq 2500. Quantitative 5'-RACE with molecular barcodes was used to prepare TCR beta libraries. For the original study's pipeline: A new computational method based on a probabilistic model of VDJ rearrangement was used to identify disease-linked TCR variants. Starting from the raw public reads, TCRdb applied fastp trimming at Q25, assembled clones with MiXCR and retained in-frame beta chains. One record per CDR3 amino acid sequence lists the most common genes and DNA. TCRdb's processing, not the study's, gives the V and J calls here. The sample records 200,000 to 300,000 distinct CDR3 sequences, 20% to 30% of which are singletons. The top ten constitute more than 0.6% of the sample. As for this clonotype: Its specific antigen is unknown. No base quality information exists; no much larger clone differs at one position.

CDR1 and CDR2 were assigned from the germline V gene (reference sequence) as DFQATT and SNEGSKA. The CDR3, cysteine through phenylalanine, is 14 amino acids long. The read is trimmed to its CDR3 DNA, 42 bases read in frame from base 1. The V and J ends are trimmed by 1 base and 0 bases, leaving 10 bases between them. Results and caveats for the whole study, not just this receptor: The disease-linked clones showed a CD8+ phenotype and occurred at relatively low frequencies in peripheral blood. Significant enrichment of the disease-linked clones was reported in matched synovial fluid samples from ankylosing spondylitis patients. Some motif variants had previously been reported in the synovial fluid and blood of reactive arthritis patients, which suggests shared mechanisms of disease initiation. Blood from ankylosing spondylitis patients appeared to be characterized by a TCR beta motif made up of seven or eight highly homologous amino acid variants.

The chain employs TRBV20-1 and TRBJ2-7, and the D gene may be TRBD2, 5 bases matching. The receptor was isolated from a male donor with ankylosing spondylitis or in good health (not recorded which). The source material was blood, either unsorted or a sorted T cell fraction (not recorded which). The CDR3 amino acid sequence is: CSARGADRSYEQYF. Here is the DNA: TGCAGTGCTAGAGGAGCGGACCGCTCCTACGAGCAGTACTTC.